This T cell receptor beta chain was documented in a study of T cell responses to AZD1222 COVID-19 vaccine. Points from the study as a whole: Repertoires were obtained solely post-peak T cell response. White British ancestry dominated among donors, who included more females, and clonal diversity was possibly underestimated. With two AZD1222 doses given, Spike-specific TCR breadth and depth both rose. Only a handful of AZD1222 recipients, several in all, had baseline seropositivity.

The germline CDR1 and CDR2 sequences are WSHSY and SAAADI. The CDR3 contains 16 residues. The trim removed 6 bases at V and 3 bases at J, leaving 6 bases unmatched. Turning to this clone: The target antigen is unknown.

TCRdb keeps only in-frame clones here, not all; method: immunoSEQ multiplex PCR. The table has more than 75,000 clones, 88% seen once. The input for sequencing was peripheral blood, taken 28 days after the second AZD1222 dose. The chain couples TRBV10-2 to TRBJ2-1; 12 bases fit TRBD2. This TCR came from an adult who received the AZD1222 COVID-19 vaccine. DNA for the CDR3: TGCGCCAGCAGAGCTCTAGCGGGAGGGGACTACAATGAGCAGTTCTTC. It is translated as CASRALAGGDYNEQFF.